Listed below are T cell receptor beta chains from one sample, sequenced in a study of OX40 agonist ivuxolimab in advanced cancers. Generated by immunoSEQ multiplex PCR, the TCRdb table keeps only in-frame clones and is missing some. This table holds 75,000 to 95,000 clones, around 86% found once. The sequences come from CD4+ or CD8+ T cells sorted from blood, collected in a trial of the OX40 agonist ivuxolimab. The source of these receptors is an adult with an advanced solid tumor such as melanoma, head and neck, liver or kidney cancer. Both conserved end residues are part of each CDR3. Fields, in order: clone size, J gene, D gene, V gene, CDR3 protein, CDR3 DNA. D genes are given only for firm matches. Only part of the rows carry a size: once, few, many, or a class if the clone is expanded.

>once|TRBJ2-3|NA|TRBV7-3
CASSQQGFRTDTQYF
TGTGCCAGCAGCCAACAGGGTTTCCGAACAGATACGCAGTATTTT
>NA|TRBJ1-2|TRBD1|TRBV6-5
CASSGTGSQGYGYTF
TGTGCCTCCTCCGGGACAGGGAGCCAGGGTTATGGCTACACCTTC
>NA|TRBJ2-3|NA|TRBV7-9
CASSLLAAGETQYF
TGTGCCAGCAGCCTGTTGGCAGCTGGGGAGACGCAGTATTTT
>NA|TRBJ1-2|NA|TRBV5-1
CASSLALGEGYGYTF
TGCGCCAGCAGCTTGGCCTTGGGGGAAGGCTATGGCTACACCTTC
>NA|TRBJ1-5|NA|TRBV19
CASSTRDRSNQPQHF
TGTGCCAGTAGTACCCGGGACCGAAGCAATCAGCCCCAGCATTTT
>once|TRBJ1-2|NA|TRBV5-6
CASSYRQAGGYTF
TGTGCCAGCAGCTACCGACAGGCGGGTGGCTACACCTTC
>NA|TRBJ1-2|TRBD1|TRBV28
CASSPGQLSNGYTF
TGTGCCAGCAGTCCGGGACAGCTCTCGAATGGCTACACCTTC
>NA|TRBJ1-2|NA|TRBV28
CASSDYRIHKINHGYTF
TGTGCCAGCAGTGATTACAGGATCCATAAGATAAATCATGGCTACACCTTC
>NA|TRBJ2-6|NA|TRBV11-2
CASSLDHSGANVLTF
TGTGCCAGCAGCTTAGACCACTCTGGGGCCAACGTCCTGACTTTC
>NA|TRBJ2-3|TRBD1|TRBV19
CASSTGQPTDTQYF
TGTGCCAGTAGTACGGGACAGCCCACAGATACGCAGTATTTT
>NA|TRBJ1-5|TRBD1|TRBV6-5
CASSLGQGLNQPQHF
TGTGCCAGCAGCCTGGGACAGGGACTCAATCAGCCCCAGCATTTT
>NA|TRBJ1-5|TRBD1|TRBV5-1
CASSTGVDQPQHF
TGCGCCAGCAGTACAGGGGTCGATCAGCCCCAGCATTTT
>NA|TRBJ2-5|TRBD2|TRBV13
CASSPRTSGETQYF
TGTGCCAGCAGCCCGAGGACTAGCGGAGAGACCCAGTACTTC
>NA|TRBJ1-2|TRBD1|TRBV6-6
CASSQQGNYGYTF
TGTGCCAGCAGTCAACAGGGGAACTATGGCTACACCTTC
>NA|TRBJ2-1|NA|TRBV11-2
CASSSMALNNEQFF
TGTGCCAGCAGCTCAATGGCCCTTAACAATGAGCAGTTCTTC
>NA|TRBJ1-5|NA|TRBV28
CASTWGGDQPQHF
TGTGCCAGCACCTGGGGGGGGGATCAGCCCCAGCATTTT
>NA|TRBJ1-2|NA|TRBV30
CAWNNPGSYGYTF
TGTGCCTGGAATAATCCTGGGTCCTATGGCTACACCTTC
>NA|TRBJ1-5|NA|TRBV7-9
CASSFGGDQPQHF
TGTGCCAGCAGCTTCGGGGGAGATCAGCCCCAGCATTTT
>NA|TRBJ1-2|NA|TRBV7-2
CASSSPESFNYGYTF
TGTGCCAGCAGCTCCCCAGAGTCCTTCAACTATGGCTACACCTTC
>NA|TRBJ1-2|NA|TRBV7-9
CASSLDREPHGYTF
TGTGCCAGCAGCTTAGACCGGGAACCCCATGGCTACACCTTC
>NA|TRBJ1-3|NA|TRBV6-1
CASSEALVNSGNTIYF
TGTGCCAGCAGTGAAGCGCTGGTTAACTCTGGAAACACCATATATTTT
>NA|TRBJ1-5|TRBD1|TRBV7-9
CASSPGTGGQPQHF
TGTGCCAGCAGCCCCGGGACAGGGGGACAGCCCCAGCATTTT
>NA|TRBJ2-5|NA|TRBV7-9
CASSPRQVLETQYF
TGTGCCAGCAGCCCTCGACAGGTTCTGGAGACCCAGTACTTC
>NA|TRBJ1-2|NA|TRBV4-2
CASSQEGNGYTF
TGTGCCAGCAGCCAAGAAGGGAACGGCTACACCTTC
>NA|TRBJ2-1|TRBD2|TRBV30
CAWTGLAGGPNEQFF
TGTGCCTGGACCGGACTAGCGGGGGGGCCCAATGAGCAGTTCTTC
>NA|TRBJ1-4|TRBD1|TRBV5-4
CASSATGAGATNEKLFF
TGTGCCAGCAGCGCGACAGGGGCAGGGGCAACTAATGAAAAACTGTTTTTT
>NA|TRBJ2-2|TRBD1|TRBV14
CASSREDRGGELFF
TGTGCCAGCAGCCGAGAGGACAGGGGCGGGGAGCTGTTTTTT
>NA|TRBJ1-1|TRBD1|TRBV30
CAWSVGWTGGTVGEAFF
TGTGCCTGGAGCGTAGGCTGGACAGGGGGAACCGTTGGCGAAGCTTTCTTT
>NA|TRBJ2-7|TRBD1|TRBV11-2
CASRLDRGSYEQYF
TGTGCCAGCAGACTGGACAGGGGCTCCTACGAGCAGTACTTC
>NA|TRBJ1-4|NA|TRBV7-2
CASSFQGGEKLFF
TGTGCCAGCAGCTTCCAGGGTGGCGAAAAACTGTTTTTT
>once|TRBJ1-6|NA|TRBV4-3
CASSQERTESYNSPLHF
TGCGCCAGCAGCCAAGAACGGACCGAATCCTATAATTCACCCCTCCACTTT
>once|TRBJ2-1|NA|TRBV5-1
CASSLDGAHSYNEQFF
TGCGCCAGCAGCTTGGATGGCGCACACTCCTACAATGAGCAGTTCTTC
>NA|TRBJ2-5|TRBD2|TRBV30
CAFAGVYQETQYF
TGTGCCTTCGCGGGGGTGTACCAAGAGACCCAGTACTTC
>NA|TRBJ2-5|TRBD1|TRBV5-1
CASSLTRTGGVKTQYF
TGCGCCAGCAGCTTAACTCGGACAGGGGGAGTGAAGACCCAGTACTTC
>NA|TRBJ1-5|NA|TRBV19
CASSIVQQGKSNQPQHF
TGTGCCAGTAGTATAGTACAACAGGGAAAGAGCAATCAGCCCCAGCATTTT
>NA|TRBJ2-1|TRBD1|TRBV9
CASSQPRDRGPAGGLNEQFF
TGTGCCAGCAGCCAACCCCGGGACAGGGGGCCGGCGGGGGGGCTCAATGAGCAGTTCTTC
>once|TRBJ1-6|NA|TRBV6-5
CASANVGNDSPLHF
TGTGCCAGCGCCAACGTGGGGAATGATTCACCCCTCCACTTT
>NA|TRBJ1-6|NA|TRBV5-1
CASSLEQGRSPLHF
TGCGCCAGCAGCTTGGAACAGGGAAGATCACCCCTCCACTTT
>NA|TRBJ1-3|TRBD1|TRBV18
CASSPGQGVGTIYF
TGTGCCAGCTCACCGGGACAGGGGGTTGGCACCATATATTTT
>NA|TRBJ2-2|NA|TRBV5-6
CASSATRGGELFF
TGTGCCAGCAGCGCGACACGGGGCGGGGAGCTGTTTTTT
>NA|TRBJ2-2|NA|TRBV7-3
CASSPPGNTGELFF
TGTGCCAGCAGTCCTCCTGGGAACACCGGGGAGCTGTTTTTT
>NA|TRBJ1-5|NA|TRBV28
CASNARNQPQHF
TGTGCCAGTAACGCACGGAATCAGCCCCAGCATTTT
>NA|TRBJ2-1|NA|TRBV10-3
CAISDRRKTYNEQFF
TGTGCCATCAGTGACAGGAGAAAGACCTACAATGAGCAGTTCTTC
>once|TRBJ1-5|NA|TRBV19
CASSTHRQGYDQPQHF
TGTGCCAGTAGTACGCATCGGCAGGGTTACGATCAGCCCCAGCATTTT
>NA|TRBJ2-2|TRBD2|TRBV4-2
CASSQTSGGSNTGELFF
TGTGCCAGCAGTCAGACTAGCGGGGGCTCTAACACCGGGGAGCTGTTTTTT
>NA|TRBJ1-5|TRBD1|TRBV19
CASSIWAGGPDQPQHF
TGTGCCAGTAGTATATGGGCAGGGGGCCCGGATCAGCCCCAGCATTTT
>NA|TRBJ2-5|NA|TRBV18
CASSDQETQYF
TGTGCCAGCTCGGATCAAGAGACCCAGTACTTC
>NA|TRBJ1-1|TRBD1|TRBV18
CASSSDREEAFF
TGTGCCAGCTCCTCGGACAGGGAGGAAGCTTTCTTT
>NA|TRBJ1-2|TRBD1|TRBV5-6
CASRVRTGLIERYTF
TGTGCCAGCAGGGTTAGGACAGGGTTAATCGAGCGCTACACCTTC
>NA|TRBJ1-4|NA|TRBV27
CASSLFSGGNEKLFF
TGTGCCAGCAGTTTATTCTCTGGGGGTAATGAAAAACTGTTTTTT
>NA|TRBJ2-1|TRBD2|TRBV9
CASSTGGSSYNEQFF
TGTGCCAGCAGTACGGGGGGGTCATCCTACAATGAGCAGTTCTTC
>NA|TRBJ1-3|NA|TRBV18
CASSPAADSGNTIYF
TGTGCCAGCTCACCGGCCGCTGACTCTGGAAACACCATATATTTT
>NA|TRBJ1-2|NA|TRBV5-6
CASIGERNYGYTF
TGTGCCAGTATCGGTGAGCGTAACTATGGCTACACCTTC
>few|TRBJ1-6|NA|TRBV6-5
CASPGTNNSPLHF
TGTGCCAGCCCCGGGACGAATAATTCACCCCTCCACTTT
>NA|TRBJ1-4|NA|TRBV7-8
CASSPTGAEKLFF
TGTGCCAGCAGCCCGACGGGGGCGGAAAAACTGTTTTTT